This T cell receptor beta chain was sequenced for a study of T cell changes during pregnancy in multiple sclerosis. Clones were read by immunoSEQ multiplex PCR, and TCRdb kept only the in-frame ones, dropping some. The profile covers about 57,000 clones, with approximately 92% appearing a single time and just under 0.75% taken by the ten largest. V was clipped by 1 base and J by 0 bases; unmatched bases: 3. The CDR3 contains 16 residues. The germline V gene has CDR1 SGHTA and CDR2 FQGNSA. This TCR was recovered from a female donor with multiple sclerosis, enrolled in a pregnancy study. The chain carries TRBV7-2 and TRBJ2-5; 9 nucleotides match TRBD1. Source: CD4+ T cells from peripheral blood mononuclear cells, taken in the third trimester of pregnancy. The CDR3 reads CASSLDRGRYQETQYF. The CDR3 DNA is TGTGCCAGCAGCTTAGACAGGGGGCGATACCAAGAGACCCAGTACTTC.